The rows below give T cell receptor beta chains drawn from one sample of a study of T cell changes during pregnancy in multiple sclerosis. Libraries were prepared by immunoSEQ multiplex PCR; TCRdb keeps only in-frame clonotypes and omits some of them. The sample contains around 74,000 clones, 80% to 90% of which appear only once. The specimen comprised peripheral blood, sampled before pregnancy. The receptors here all came from a female donor with multiple sclerosis, enrolled in a pregnancy study. Each CDR3 is given with its conserved first and last residue. The D gene is left open where the match is weak. Expanded clones get a size class; other rows say once, few or many, or leave the size out.

v_gene	j_gene	abundance	d_gene	CDR3nt	CDR3aa
TRBV5-4	TRBJ2-7	-	TRBD1	TGTGCCAGCAGCCCCTGGACAGGGGGCAGTACTAACGAGCAGTACTTC	CASSPWTGGSTNEQYF
TRBV7-8	TRBJ1-6	once	-	TGTGCCAGCAGGCTCGGACTGAATTCACCCCTCCACTTT	CASRLGLNSPLHF
TRBV4-1	TRBJ2-3	-	TRBD1	TGCGCCAGCAGCCAAGAGTGGGCAGGGGGCGCAGATACGCAGTATTTT	CASSQEWAGGADTQYF
TRBV6-1	TRBJ1-1	-	TRBD1	TGTGCCAGCAGCGACACAGGGGACACTGAAGCTTTCTTT	CASSDTGDTEAFF
TRBV19	TRBJ2-1	-	TRBD2	TGTGCCAGTAGTATAAGCGGGGGCAACAATGAGCAGTTCTTC	CASSISGGNNEQFF
TRBV4-2	TRBJ2-1	once	TRBD2	TGTGCCAGCAGCCGGATGGGACTAGCGGCCGCCGCAGACAATGAGCAGTTCTTC	CASSRMGLAAAADNEQFF
TRBV7-3	TRBJ1-1	-	-	TGTGCCAGCAGCGCCCCGCCGTACATTGAAGCTTTCTTT	CASSAPPYIEAFF
TRBV19	TRBJ1-2	-	TRBD1	TGTGCCAGTACCGGGACAGGGGGCGGCTATGGCTACACCTTC	CASTGTGGGYGYTF
TRBV7-6	TRBJ2-7	-	TRBD2	TGTGCCAGCAGCTTAAGGGGGGCCCGTATTAGCGGGAGGAATGAGCAGTACTTC	CASSLRGARISGRNEQYF
TRBV6-1	TRBJ1-1	-	-	TGTGCCAGCAGTGATCCGACAATGAACACTGAAGCTTTCTTT	CASSDPTMNTEAFF
TRBV30	TRBJ2-1	-	TRBD1	TGTGCCTGGAGTCGAGCCGGGACAGGGAGAAATGAGCAGTTCTTC	CAWSRAGTGRNEQFF
TRBV27	TRBJ1-1	-	-	TGTGCCAGCACCCGTCAGGGGAAGGTCGCTGAAGCTTTCTTT	CASTRQGKVAEAFF
TRBV19	TRBJ1-1	-	TRBD1	TGTGCCAGTACCGTATATTCTGGGACAGGGGTCATGAACACTGAAGCTTTCTTT	CASTVYSGTGVMNTEAFF
TRBV18	TRBJ1-1	-	TRBD1	TGTGCCAGCTCCCCGGGACAGGGGGCGTTGAACACTGAAGCTTTCTTT	CASSPGQGALNTEAFF
TRBV6-4	TRBJ1-4	-	-	TGTGCCAGGATAAAGTACCCCCTAAAAAGAACAACTAATGAAAAACTGTTTTTT	CARIKYPLKRTTNEKLFF
TRBV5-1	TRBJ1-5	-	-	TGCGCCAGCAGCCCGAGGGGGGGCCCTAATCAGCCCCAGCATTTT	CASSPRGGPNQPQHF
TRBV5-1	TRBJ1-2	-	-	TGCGCCAGCAGCTTGGTTGGAGATCCTGATCTTTATGGCTACACCTTC	CASSLVGDPDLYGYTF
TRBV5-5	TRBJ2-1	-	-	TGTGCCAGCAGCTTCCAGGAGGGACTTTTTGAGCAGTTCTTC	CASSFQEGLFEQFF
TRBV4-3	TRBJ2-2	-	TRBD2	TGCGCCAGCAGCCGACAACTAGCGGGGAACACCGGGGAGCTGTTTTTT	CASSRQLAGNTGELFF
TRBV2	TRBJ2-7	-	TRBD1	TGTGCCAGTTCGGGACAGGGGGAATACTACGAGCAGTACTTC	CASSGQGEYYEQYF
TRBV5-1	TRBJ1-1	-	-	TGCGCCAGCAGCTTGCTCCTACATCCCAGGGGATTGAACACTGAAGCTTTCTTT	CASSLLLHPRGLNTEAFF
TRBV18	TRBJ2-7	few	-	TGTGCCAGCTCACCACGATGGGGGGAAGTAAACGAGCAGTACTTC	CASSPRWGEVNEQYF